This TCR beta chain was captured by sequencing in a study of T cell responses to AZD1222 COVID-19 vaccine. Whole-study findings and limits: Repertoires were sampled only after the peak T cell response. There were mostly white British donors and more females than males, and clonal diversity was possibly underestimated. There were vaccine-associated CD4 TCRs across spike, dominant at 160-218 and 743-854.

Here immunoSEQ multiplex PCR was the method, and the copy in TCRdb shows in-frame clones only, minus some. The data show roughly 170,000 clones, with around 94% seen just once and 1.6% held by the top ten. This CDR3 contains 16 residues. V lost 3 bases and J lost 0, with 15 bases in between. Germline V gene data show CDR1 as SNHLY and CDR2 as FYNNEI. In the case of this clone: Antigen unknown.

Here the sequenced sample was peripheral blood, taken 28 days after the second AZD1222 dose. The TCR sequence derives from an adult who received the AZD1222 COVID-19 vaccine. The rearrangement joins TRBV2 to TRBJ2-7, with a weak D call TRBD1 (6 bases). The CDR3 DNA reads TGTGCCAGCAGTGAGGAAGACAGGATCTTCTCCTACGAGCAGTACTTC. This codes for CASSEEDRIFSYEQYF.